One and the same sample provided the 9 T cell receptor beta chains below, sequenced in a study of blood T cell repertoires in COVID-19. Sequenced by immunoSEQ multiplex PCR; TCRdb stores in-frame clones only, minus some. This table has 210,000 or so clones, just under 85% appearing once. Sequencing used peripheral blood. Receptors originate from a woman between 45 and 60 years old with active or convalescent COVID-19.

The V and J genes are TRBV2 and TRBJ2-2; 8 nucleotides match TRBD2. This CDR3 contains 17 residues. Germline CDR1 and CDR2: SNHLY and FYNNEI. The J segment lost 8 bases and the V segment lost 2 bases, leaving 13 bases of the junction unmatched. The CDR3 is CASSERAAGGPGGELFF. The DNA of the CDR3 is TGTGCCAGCAGTGAACGGGCTGCGGGGGGCCCCGGGGGGGAGCTGTTTTTT.

The chain has TRBV28 and TRBJ2-7; D is perhaps TRBD1 (5 bases). V lost 6 bases, J lost 5 bases, and 11 bases lay in between. Germline lookup yields CDR1 MDHEN and CDR2 SYDVKM. CDR3 size: 12 residues. This chain's CDR3 is CASSTQGNEQYF. The CDR3 nucleotides are TGTGCCAGCAGCACTCAGGGAAACGAGCAGTACTTC.

This clone was recorded only once. For the CDR3, the DNA is TGTGCCAGCAGCCATAATGACAGAAACTATGGCTACACCTTC. Encoded protein: CASSHNDRNYGYTF. V usage is TRBV3-1 (or the pseudogene TRBV3-2) and J usage is TRBJ1-2, with a possible D match to TRBD1 (5 bases). CDR3 size: 14 residues. The germline gives CDR1 LGHDT, CDR2 YNNKEL (reference sequence). The V end was cut by 3 bases, the J end by 2 bases, with 10 bases between.

The CDR3 loop reads CASSLRTVSNEKLFF. Written as DNA, the CDR3 is TGTGCCAGCAGCCTACGGACAGTCAGTAATGAAAAACTGTTTTTT. The chain employs TRBV5-6 and TRBJ1-4; a weak D match, TRBD1 (6 bases). The CDR3 runs to 15 residues. The germline gives CDR1 SGHDT, CDR2 YYEEEE. Trimming shortened V by 4 bases and J by 4 bases, and 14 bases separated the two germline ends. Filled out from reference TRBV5-6 and TRBJ1-4, the complete variable domain reads DAGVTQSPTHLIKTRGQQVTLRCSPKSGHDTVSWYQQALGQGPQFIFQYYEEEERQRGNFPDRFSGHQFPNYSSELNVNALLLGDSALYLCASSLRTVSNEKLFFGSGTQLSVL.

The gene calls are TRBV19 and TRBJ1-1; D may be TRBD1 (6 bases). Per germline, CDR1 LNHDA and CDR2 SQIVND (reference sequence). V lost 4 bases and J 4 bases, leaving 16 bases between the germline ends. The CDR3 contains 15 residues. The CDR3: CASSTLQGRATEAFF. CDR3 bases: TGTGCCAGTAGTACCTTACAGGGACGGGCCACTGAAGCTTTCTTT.

The J gene is TRBJ2-3, the V gene TRBV29-1; tentatively, D is TRBD2 (6 bases). Between the trimmed V and J ends, which lost 7 bases and 1 base, there was a span of 15 bases. CDR3 length equals 14 residues. Germline lookup yields CDR1 SQVTM and CDR2 ANQGSEA. The CDR3 is CSAARRGGTDTQYF. In DNA, the CDR3 is TGCAGCGCCGCGCGGCGGGGCGGCACAGATACGCAGTATTTT.

V is TRBV30 and J is TRBJ1-3; D possibly corresponds to TRBD1 (5 bases). Trimming removed 2 bases from V and 0 bases from J, with 8 bases in between. CDR3 length: 14 amino acids. CDR1 GTSNPN and CDR2 SVGIG come from the germline V gene (reference sequence). The CDR3 sequence is CAWSKGDSGNTIYF. In nucleotides, the CDR3 is TGTGCCTGGAGTAAAGGGGACTCTGGAAACACCATATATTTT. The full variable domain, completed using reference TRBV30 and TRBJ1-3, is SQTIHQWPATLVQPVGSPLSLECTVEGTSNPNLYWYRQAAGRGLQLLFYSVGIGQISSEVPQNLSASRPQDRQFILSSKKLLLSDSGFYLCAWSKGDSGNTIYFGEGSWLTVV.

This clone was detected once. The gene calls are TRBV24-1 and TRBJ2-7, with 9 bases identical to TRBD2. Germline lookup yields CDR1 KGHDR and CDR2 SFDVKD. The junction had 4 bases not matched to a gene; V was cut back by 3 bases and J by 2 bases. The CDR3 length is 15 residues. This CDR3 reads CATSDLAGTAYEQYF. For the CDR3, the DNA is TGTGCCACCAGTGATCTAGCGGGGACGGCCTACGAGCAGTACTTC.

V gene TRBV19 combines with J gene TRBJ1-2; D not certain. From germline, CDR1 is LNHDA and CDR2 SQIVND (reference sequence). V gave up 6 bases and J gave up 5 bases, with 7 bases separating them. The CDR3 totals 11 residues. The CDR3 DNA reads TGTGCCAGTAGCGCGGAGTATGGCTACACCTTC. Its translation is CASSAEYGYTF.